Following are 16 T cell receptor beta chains from one sample sequenced in a study of blood T cell repertoires in COVID-19. Repertoires were generated with immunoSEQ multiplex PCR, while TCRdb's copy carries only in-frame clones and drops some. The data hold roughly 130,000 clones, with less than 90% observed a single time. Material for sequencing was PBMCs or T cells enriched from blood (not recorded which). Receptor source: a woman in her twenties or thirties who had recovered from COVID-19.

The chain is built from TRBV11-2 and TRBJ2-3; no clear D gene. V was shortened by 4 bases and J by 3 bases, with 14 bases between the two germline ends. CDR3 length: 15 amino acids. Germline CDR1 SGHAT, CDR2 FQNNGV. In DNA, the CDR3 is TGTGCCAGCAGCTATTGGGCTACTGAGACAGATACGCAGTATTTT. Translation gives CASSYWATETDTQYF. Full variable domain (missing parts from reference TRBV11-2 and TRBJ2-3): EAGVAQSPRYKIIEKRQSVAFWCNPISGHATLYWYQQILGQGPKLLIQFQNNGVVDDSQLPKDRFSAERLKGVDSTLKIQPAKLEDSAVYLCASSYWATETDTQYFGPGTRLTVL.

This chain's CDR3 is CASSPRTGHQPQHF. DNA for the CDR3: TGTGCCAGCAGCCCTAGGACAGGGCATCAGCCCCAGCATTTT. J is TRBJ1-5 and V is TRBV2; 8 positions agree with TRBD1. Germline CDR1 is SNHLY and CDR2 is FYNNEI. After removal of 6 bases from V and 5 bases from J, the junction contained 6 bases not matched to a gene. The CDR3 consists of 14 residues. Full variable domain (missing parts from reference TRBV2 and TRBJ1-5): EPEVTQTPSHQVTQMGQEVILRCVPISNHLYFYWYRQILGQKVEFLVSFYNNEISEKSEIFDDQFSVERPDGSNFTLKIRSTKLEDSAMYFCASSPRTGHQPQHFGDGTRLSIL.

CDR3 sequence reads: CASSTRTSGSLAGGLAKNIQYF. The CDR3 DNA reads as TGTGCCAGCAGCACGCGGACTAGCGGGAGCCTTGCGGGTGGGCTGGCCAAAAACATTCAGTACTTC. The chain is built from TRBV7-8 and TRBJ2-4, with 13 bases fitting TRBD2. V lost 5 bases to trimming and J lost 1 base; unmatched junction nucleotides: 20. The germline V gene has CDR1 SGHVS and CDR2 FQNEAQ. The CDR3 is 22 amino acids.

This chain joins TRBV5-4 and TRBJ1-2; a possible D gene is TRBD1 (5 bases). Germline lookup yields CDR1 SGHNT and CDR2 YYREEE (reference sequence). The CDR3 loop spans 15 amino acids. With 3 bases removed from V and 8 bases from J, the gap between germline ends came to 20 bases. The CDR3: CASSWGVGQGGGYTF. DNA of the CDR3: TGTGCCAGCAGCTGGGGAGTTGGGCAGGGAGGCGGCTACACCTTC.

This rearrangement joins TRBV7-6 to TRBJ2-5; D perhaps matches TRBD1 (5 bases). V was cut by 6 bases and J by 5 bases, with 13 bases left in between. The CDR3 is made up of 13 amino acids. CDR1 and CDR2 (germline): SGHVS, FNYEAQ. The CDR3 loop is CASSPGFGETQYF. CDR3 nucleotide sequence: TGTGCCAGCAGTCCAGGGTTTGGGGAGACCCAGTACTTC.

This clone showed up just a few times. The rearrangement joins TRBV24-1 to TRBJ2-3, with 7 nucleotides matching TRBD1. Germline lookup yields CDR1 KGHDR and CDR2 SFDVKD. Germline trimming cut 5 bases from V and 3 bases from J; bases unmatched to any gene: 7. The CDR3 extends over 15 amino acids. Here the CDR3 DNA reads TGTGCCACCAGTGCCCTAGACAGGGAAACAGATACGCAGTATTTT. As protein: CATSALDRETDTQYF.

The V gene is TRBV12-3 or TRBV12-4, the J gene TRBJ2-1; 7 nucleotides match TRBD2. V dropped 5 bases and J dropped 9; count of bases not matched to a gene: 7. The CDR3 runs to 13 residues. CDR3 in DNA: TGTGCCAGCAGTACGACTAGCAGCAGTGAGCAGTTCTTC. Amino acid sequence: CASSTTSSSEQFF.

Points on this clone: One junction end disagrees with the germline gene, perhaps due to a read error. This chain joins TRBV11-3 and TRBJ2-1, with TRBD2 matching over 9 bases. CDR1 and CDR2 from the germline V gene are SGHNT and YENEEA. CDR3 size: 15 residues. The CDR3 DNA reads TGTGCCAGCAGCCAGTCAGGACTAGCGTACACTGAGCAGTTCTTC. Protein: CASSQSGLAYTEQFF.

The chain has TRBV2 and TRBJ1-5, with D perhaps matching TRBD1 (6 bases). CDR3 size: 16 residues. Looked up from germline, CDR1 is SNHLY and CDR2 is FYNNEI. V shed 8 bases and J shed 0 bases, with 17 bases lying between them. CDR3 sequence: CASSRFGQYSNQPQHF. DNA for the CDR3: TGTGCCAGCTCTCGATTCGGACAGTATAGCAATCAGCCCCAGCATTTT.

This clone came up a few times. The V and J genes are TRBV28 and TRBJ1-3; D is undetermined. This CDR3 has 15 amino acids. Germline assignment: CDR1 MDHEN and CDR2 SYDVKM. Between the trimmed V and J ends, which lost 8 bases and 3 bases, there was a span of 17 bases. The CDR3 DNA reads TGTGCCAGCTTGAGCGAGGGAATAGATGGAAACACCATATATTTT. Its protein product is CASLSEGIDGNTIYF. The whole variable domain, filled in from reference TRBV28 and TRBJ1-3, reads DVKVTQSSRYLVKRTGEKVFLECVQDMDHENMFWYRQDPGLGLRLIYFSYDVKMKEKGDIPEGYSVSREKKERFSLILESASTNQTSMYLCASLSEGIDGNTIYFGEGSWLTVV.

The chain uses TRBV10-1 and TRBJ2-7; perhaps TRBD2 as D (5 bases). V lost 8 bases and J lost 5, with 10 bases in between. This CDR3 contains 11 residues. Germline V CDR1 and CDR2: WNHNN, SYGVQD (reference sequence). CDR3 residues: CASVRRHEQYF. In DNA form, the CDR3 reads TGCGCCAGCGTAAGGAGGCACGAGCAGTACTTC.

This rearrangement joins TRBV28 to TRBJ2-7, with a possible D match to TRBD1 (5 bases). CDR3 length equals 14 residues. In germline, CDR1 is MDHEN, CDR2 SYDVKM. V dropped 6 bases and J dropped 2 bases, with 14 bases sitting between them. The CDR3 region has the DNA TGTGCCAGCAGACACCCTGGGGCCCCCTACGAGCAGTACTTC. This sequence encodes CASRHPGAPYEQYF.

CDR3 in DNA: TGTGCCAGTACCGCACAGGGTCCCTACGGCTACACCTTC. It is translated as CASTAQGPYGYTF. This chain links TRBV19 with TRBJ1-2; D is perhaps TRBD1 (6 bases). Germline V gene data show CDR1 as LNHDA and CDR2 as SQIVND (reference sequence). V lost 7 bases, J lost 8 bases, and 17 bases lay in between. The CDR3 is 13 residues long.

V usage is TRBV2 and J usage is TRBJ2-1, with TRBD1 matching over 11 bases. This CDR3 is 17 amino acids long. Trimming took 7 bases from V and 4 from J; bases not matched to a gene: 12. Germline CDR1 reads SNHLY; CDR2 reads FYNNEI. The CDR3 coding sequence is TGTGCCAGCAAGGGACAGGGGGGTCTAGCGGGATACAATGAGCAGTTCTTC. Its translation is CASKGQGGLAGYNEQFF.

The V and J genes are TRBV7-9 and TRBJ1-2, with TRBD1 matching over 10 bases. CDR3 length: 13 residues. In germline, CDR1 is SEHNR, CDR2 FQNEAQ (reference sequence). Trimming cost V 3 bases and J 7 bases; bases outside gene matches: 2. As DNA, the CDR3 is TGTGCCAGCAGCTTGACAGGGGGCTTTGGCTACACCTTC. It is translated as CASSLTGGFGYTF.

The chain has TRBV6-5 and TRBJ1-4; TRBD1 might be the D (6 bases). CDR1 and CDR2 from the germline V gene are MNHEY and SVGAGI. The length of the CDR3 is 16 residues. V lost 2 bases, J lost 0 bases, and 10 bases lay in between. The DNA for the CDR3 is TGTGCCAGCAGTTACACGTGGACAGCAACTAATGAAAAACTGTTTTTT. Protein: CASSYTWTATNEKLFF.